This TCR beta chain stems from a study of cytotoxic CD8 clonotypes in ibrutinib-treated CLL (dated by TCRdb to the early 2020s). Background on the whole study: The cohort had 11 to 12 relapsed/refractory and around 14 treatment-naive patients; about 17 were IGHV unmutated. On average, each sample yielded some 250,000 productive templates and 80,000 to 95,000 productive rearrangements. Responses were partial in around 24 patients and complete in 2; after median approximately 69 months follow-up, around 15 stayed in remission and 12 progressed. Longitudinal samples were obtainable from about 30% of the roughly 86 participants in the trial. Cryopreserved peripheral blood mononuclear cells were obtained prior to treatment, at the time of response, and at either disease progression or sustained remission. Response samples were obtained after a median of approximately eleven months of treatment, with a range of roughly 6 to 40 months. Results the study describes overall, beyond this receptor: Sampling times were not matched between patients in sustained remission and patients whose disease was progressing, and lymph node repertoires were not examined. Public clonotypes were found to be uncommon and were observed to contract or remain stable during treatment; the increase in clonality was shown to reflect expansion of private clonotypes at ibrutinib response. Baseline clonality was found to be higher than that of age-matched healthy donors and was strongly correlated with circulating CD8+ T-cell counts. An increase in clonality was observed at ibrutinib response, with clonality remaining stable during sustained remission and falling back toward baseline at progression.

About this clone itself: Its binding antigen is unknown. No base qualities exist here, and no much larger clone lies one base off it.

Counted from cysteine to phenylalanine, this CDR3 has 16 amino acids. The CDR3 DNA has 48 bases and is translated from base 1. A distance of 14 bases separates the germline ends of V and J, which lose 3 bases and 1 base respectively. The CDR1 and CDR2 encoded by the germline V gene are SGDLS and YYNGEE. On a MiSeq, deep resolution sequencing aimed for a depth between 1 in 1 million and 1 in 200,000 T cells, with each clonotype covered approximately 9.8x on average. The immunoSEQ hsTCRB Kit was used to generate the TCR beta libraries. Processing in the source paper ran as follows. Data were analyzed with ImmunoSEQ Data Assistant and ImmunoSEQ Analyzer, with V, D and J genes assigned per IMGT definitions. Clonality was computed as one minus normalized Shannon entropy of productive rearrangement frequencies, ranging from 0 to 1. Only overrepresented clonotypes making up at least 0.05% of each patient's repertoire were included in the public clonotype analysis. Some 13 age-matched healthy donor repertoires from immuneACCESS were used as controls for clonality. In TCRdb, the immuneACCESS table is reduced to in-frame sequences with V and J assigned. These tables do not hold every clone; where another copy was compared, an unresolved V gene accounts for under half, and the others remain unexplained. The V and J calls and clone size are taken from that table; D and trimming were inferred from the DNA. The sample includes a few hundred thousand clones, with about 80% observed a single time. Jointly, the top ten make up about 6.7% of the sample.

Roughly 2 micrograms of genomic DNA were extracted from cryopreserved PBMCs for TCR beta library preparation. Longitudinal blood samples from CLL patients on ibrutinib monotherapy were analyzed using high-throughput TCR beta sequencing. The patients were enrolled in a single-center, open-label phase 2 trial of ibrutinib monotherapy. This TCR was sampled from a human donor with chronic lymphocytic leukemia. The chain is assembled from TRBV9 and TRBJ2-1; possibly the D gene is TRBD1, per 6 matching bases. Sequences were derived from PBMCs, sampled before ibrutinib treatment. The CDR3 is CASSEEQGESYNEQFF. The nucleotides read TGTGCCAGCAGCGAGGAACAGGGTGAATCCTACAATGAGCAGTTCTTC.